A single T cell receptor beta chain is shown here with its context. Its antigen remains undetermined. Within one base of it there is no much larger clone, and no base qualities were kept. The CDR3 goes from the cysteine to the phenylalanine over 13 residues. The retained sequence is limited to the CDR3, 39 bases, with the frame set at the first base. V and J lose 5 bases and 7 bases, and a span of 14 bases separates them. As encoded in the germline V gene, CDR1 is SGHTA while CDR2 is FQGTGA. This sample was included in a study of T cell repertoires in cytomegalovirus infection (dated by TCRdb to the late 2010s). For the study in its entirety: Because public TCR beta signatures pointed to carriage of CMV infection together with the matching HLA type, the HLA type of each donor mattered for the analysis.

The full study reports these points: In the ex vivo response, HLA-C-restricted CMV-specific TCR beta clonotypes were dominant, and in two of eight donors the single most frequent clonotype came from this HLA-C-restricted group. Cumulative frequency of public TCR beta family members discriminated carriers of CMV infection plus the relevant HLA type in this cohort and an independent roughly 340-donor cohort.

Sequencing used an Illumina HiSeq 1500. TCRdb reprocessed the public reads (quality trimming at Q25 with fastp, clone calling with MiXCR) and kept in-frame beta chains. CDR3 protein sequences are deduplicated, and each keeps its most common genes and DNA. For this sample the table gives over 85,000 distinct CDR3 sequences, of which more than 15% were detected only once. 8% of the sample goes to the ten largest clones. This sequence was found in a human donor in good health (CMV status not recorded). Some clones in this sample may be carry-over from other donors' samples. The V and J segments used are TRBV7-3 and TRBJ1-2; the D gene cannot be resolved reliably. Sequencing used PBMCs. DNA sequence: TGTGCCAGCAGCCGAACTACCGGCAGTGGCTACACCTTC. The encoded protein is CASSRTTGSGYTF.